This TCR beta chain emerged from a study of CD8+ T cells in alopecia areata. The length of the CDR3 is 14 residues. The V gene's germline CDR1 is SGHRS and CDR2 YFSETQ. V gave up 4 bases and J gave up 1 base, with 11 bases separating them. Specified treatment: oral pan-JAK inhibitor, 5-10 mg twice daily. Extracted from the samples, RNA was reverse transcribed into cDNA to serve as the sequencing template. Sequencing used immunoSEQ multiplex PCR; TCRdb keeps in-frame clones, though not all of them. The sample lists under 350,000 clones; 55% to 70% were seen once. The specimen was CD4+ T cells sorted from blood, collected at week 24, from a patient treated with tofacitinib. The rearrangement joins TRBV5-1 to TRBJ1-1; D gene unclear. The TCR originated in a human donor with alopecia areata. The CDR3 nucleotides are TGCGCCAGCAGCCCGGTCGCTTGGAACACTGAAGCTTTCTTT. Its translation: CASSPVAWNTEAFF.